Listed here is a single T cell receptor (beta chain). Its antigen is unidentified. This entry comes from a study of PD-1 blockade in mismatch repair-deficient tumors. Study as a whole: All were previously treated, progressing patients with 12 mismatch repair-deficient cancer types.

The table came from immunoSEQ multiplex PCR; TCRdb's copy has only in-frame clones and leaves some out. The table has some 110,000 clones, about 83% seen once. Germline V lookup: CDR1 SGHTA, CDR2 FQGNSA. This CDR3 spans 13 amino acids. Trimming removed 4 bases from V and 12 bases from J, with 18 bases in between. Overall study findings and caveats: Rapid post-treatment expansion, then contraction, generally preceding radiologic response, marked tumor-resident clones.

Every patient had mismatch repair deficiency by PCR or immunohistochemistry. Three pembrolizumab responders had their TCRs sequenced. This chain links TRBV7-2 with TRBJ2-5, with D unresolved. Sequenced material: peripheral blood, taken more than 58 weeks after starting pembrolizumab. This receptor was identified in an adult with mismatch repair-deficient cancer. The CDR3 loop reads CASSSNSASPKYF. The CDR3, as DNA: TGTGCCAGCAGCTCTAACTCGGCCTCGCCAAAGTACTTC.